This T cell receptor beta chain came from a study of Ad26.COV2.S vaccination and SARS-CoV-2 variants. Overall study context: Donor was assigned to the Ad26.COV2.S arm of trial COV1001. Donor got 5x10^10 or 1x10^11 viral particles of Ad26.COV2.S.

CDR3 length: 16 amino acids. The V gene end was trimmed by 3 bases and the J gene end by 0 bases; junction bases not matched to a gene: 4. Germline-derived CDR1 and CDR2 are SGHKS and YYEKEE (reference sequence). Repertoires were generated with immunoSEQ multiplex PCR, while TCRdb's copy carries only in-frame clones and drops some. The sample holds around 420,000 clones, more than 75% seen once. Findings and caveats of the study: Relative to placebo recipients, vaccine recipients exhibited elevated spike-specific TCR breadth. After vaccination, substantial breadth of spike-specific CD8+ and CD4+ responses was reported.

As regards this clone: Its specificity is unknown.

Treatment here: roughly 18 received Ad26.COV2.S at low or high dose, single or two shots; about 5 received placebo; per-sample allocation not given. Vaccine and placebo recipients were sampled on day 63 after the first injection. The material was peripheral blood, obtained in a trial of Ad26.COV2.S vaccine versus placebo. This TCR derives from a person aged 18-65 years who received the Ad26.COV2.S COVID-19 vaccine or a placebo. The chain combines TRBV5-5 with TRBJ2-2; 8 bases match TRBD1. CDR3 amino acids: CASSWDRSSNTGELFF. The CDR3 DNA reads TGTGCCAGCAGCTGGGACAGGTCCTCGAACACCGGGGAGCTGTTTTTT.